This TCR beta chain was profiled in a study of T-cell memory formation after mild COVID-19. Study-level information: There were largely donor-specific TCR clusters. Findings and caveats of the study: Clones contracting across day 15 to 85 had a balanced CD4/CD8 profile; later expanding clones leaned CD4+.

This clonotype was recorded at least ten times. Its antigen is still unknown. The V segment lost 0 bases and the J segment 5 bases; nucleotides outside the gene matches: 3. There are 14 residues in the CDR3. Germline loops: CDR1 SEHNR, CDR2 FQNEAQ (reference sequence). TCRdb ran MiXCR on the 5' RACE reads and lists one entry per CDR3 protein. The table includes hundreds of thousands of distinct CDR3 sequences, approximately 15% detected once. The sequence derives from an adult woman who had mild COVID-19 (a few samples of this study predate the infection). Cell type and time point are not known. Sequencing input: PBMCs or a T cell subset sorted from them (not recorded which). The chain has TRBV7-9 and TRBJ1-2, with 7 bases aligning to TRBD1. CDR3 in DNA: TGTGCCAGCAGCTTAGCGGAGACAGGGTATGGCTACACCTTC. Translating it yields CASSLAETGYGYTF.